This T cell receptor (beta chain) was captured by sequencing in a study of CD8 T cells in ankylosing spondylitis. Study-level results: CD8+ cells made up the disease-linked clones, which were relatively rare in peripheral blood. Researchers reportedly found disease-linked clones significantly enriched in matched ankylosing spondylitis synovial fluid. A TCR beta motif of fewer than ten highly homologous variants seemed to mark ankylosing spondylitis blood.

Quantitative 5'-RACE was performed with molecular barcodes, and it yielded the TCR beta libraries. TCRdb passed the 5' RACE reads through MiXCR, listing each CDR3 protein once. The sample holds some 150,000 distinct CDR3 sequences, under 45% seen once. The germline V gene has CDR1 MDHEN and CDR2 SYDVKM. There are 17 residues in the CDR3. The junction had 13 bases not matched to a gene; V was cut back by 6 bases and J by 1 base. For this clonotype: Its antigen is not known.

Input material: synovial fluid, either unsorted or a sorted T cell fraction (not recorded which). The source is a male donor with ankylosing spondylitis. The chain has TRBV28 and TRBJ2-3; 7 nucleotides agree with TRBD2. The CDR3 here is CASSLLGRAPGTDTQYF. The DNA for the CDR3 is TGTGCCAGCAGCCTGCTTGGGAGGGCTCCGGGCACAGATACGCAGTATTTT. The full variable domain, with the rest looked up from reference TRBV28 and TRBJ2-3, is DVKVTQSSRYLVKRTGEKVFLECVQDMDHENMFWYRQDPGLGLRLIYFSYDVKMKEKGDIPEGYSVSREKKERFSLILESASTNQTSMYLCASSLLGRAPGTDTQYFGPGTRLTVL.